The sequence of this TCR beta chain was determined in a study of T cell changes during pregnancy in multiple sclerosis. The method was immunoSEQ multiplex PCR; TCRdb's version includes in-frame clones alone and lacks a portion of them. The top ten hold approximately 0.73% of the sample, which has about 40,000 clones, roughly nine tenths seen once. CDR1 is SGDLS and CDR2 is YYNGEE in the germline V gene. The trim removed 0 bases at V and 1 base at J, leaving 2 bases unmatched. This CDR3 region has 16 residues. The V and J genes are TRBV9 and TRBJ2-2; 8 bases are a match to TRBD2. This clonotype was obtained from a female donor with multiple sclerosis, enrolled in a pregnancy study. The starting material was CD4+ T cells from peripheral blood mononuclear cells, obtained before pregnancy. The chain's CDR3 is CASSVGLAMNTGELFF. CDR3 nucleotide sequence: TGTGCCAGCAGCGTAGGACTAGCGATGAACACCGGGGAGCTGTTTTTT.